This entry describes one TCR beta chain. After removal of 5 bases from V and 8 bases from J, the junction contained 5 bases not matched to a gene. The germline CDR1 and CDR2 sequences are SNHLY and FYNNEI. This CDR3 region has 12 residues. Clones were sequenced by immunoSEQ multiplex PCR, and TCRdb holds only the in-frame ones, with some missing. The data hold 150,000 to 200,000 clones, with roughly 86% observed a single time. This entry belongs to a study of blood T cell repertoires in COVID-19. Looking at the study overall: T cells, B-cell-depleted T cells, or PBMCs supplied cDNA or gDNA.

Assignments of participants to cohorts depended upon their own reported clinical history. Recovered status in Cohort 3 required two negative PCRs, clearance, or symptom resolution. The TCR comes from a woman under 40 who had recovered from COVID-19. The sample was PBMCs or T cells enriched from blood (not recorded which). The chain uses TRBV2 and TRBJ1-1, with TRBD1 matching 7 bases. CDR3 protein: CASSYGTVEAFF. The CDR3 DNA sequence: TGTGCCAGCAGTTACGGGACAGTCGAAGCTTTCTTT.